This T cell receptor (beta chain) was captured in a study of blood T cells in healthy people across ages. As regards this clonotype: Antigen: not known.

Together with a sample-barcoded 5' primer, a J-beta primer mix was included in a second PCR lasting roughly 6 to 12 cycles. Each CDR3 protein is one row after TCRdb ran MiXCR on the 5' RACE reads. Here the sample spans 650,000 to 800,000 distinct CDR3 sequences, around two fifths being singletons. Study-level points and caveats: Calculation of diversity from one million T cells yielded estimates considered to be underestimates. Getting older went along with TCR beta diversity per million T cells dropping roughly linearly. It was the long-lived donors that had more naive CD4+ cells and higher diversity than aged donors.

Drawn from each donor were around 10 milliliters of peripheral blood. The specimen was blood. The clonotype originates from a man in his sixties in good health.

This CDR3 reads CASNLAGGPHLNEQFF. Written as DNA, the CDR3 is TGTGCCAGCAACCTAGCGGGGGGGCCTCATCTCAATGAGCAGTTCTTC. This chain links TRBV3-1 with TRBJ2-1, with TRBD2 matching 12 bases. The CDR3 totals 16 residues. Germline loops: CDR1 LGHDT, CDR2 YNNKEL (reference sequence). The J segment lost 6 bases and the V segment lost 7 bases, leaving 10 bases of the junction unmatched.